What follows are 23 T cell receptor beta chains derived from one specimen sequenced in a study of blood T cell repertoires in COVID-19. Using immunoSEQ multiplex PCR, the repertoire was profiled, and TCRdb retains in-frame clones only, with some absent. The sample carries about 95,000 clones, roughly 89% recorded once. Sequenced sample: peripheral blood. These TCRs come from a man in his sixties with COVID-19, enrolled during active disease.

This chain joins TRBV7-2 and TRBJ1-2, with D perhaps TRBD1 (5 bases). V dropped 1 base and J dropped 4 bases, with 7 bases sitting between them. CDR1 and CDR2 (germline): SGHTA, FQGNSA. This CDR3 has 13 residues. The CDR3 bases are TGTGCCAGCAGCTTAGGGGGCACCTATGGCTACACCTTC. Translated, it gives CASSLGGTYGYTF.

The chain combines TRBV10-3 with TRBJ2-1, with TRBD2 matching over 9 bases. The V gene's germline CDR1 is ENHRY and CDR2 SYGVKD. Unmatched junction bases numbered 4, after V lost 6 bases and J lost 4 bases. This CDR3 has 14 amino acids. The CDR3 reads CAIRTSGPYNEQFF. CDR3 coding DNA: TGTGCCATCAGAACTAGCGGGCCTTACAATGAGCAGTTCTTC.

CDR3 DNA: TGCGCCAGCAGTGGGGCCAGGGAAGTTCCAGAGCAGTACTTC. This translates into CASSGAREVPEQYF. The chain employs TRBV10-2 and TRBJ2-7; weak D call: TRBD1 (5 bases). Germline V lookup: CDR1 WSHSY, CDR2 SAAADI. V was shortened by 4 bases and J by 7 bases, with 17 bases between the two germline ends. The CDR3 covers 14 residues.

Note on this clone: A read error is likely, as this CDR3 ends without the conserved phenylalanine or tryptophan. The limits of the CDR3 on the DNA are not certain, so only TCRdb's listed CDR3 is given. The J gene is TRBJ1-1, the V gene TRBV19; TRBD1 is the table's D call and was not checked against the DNA. The CDR3 has 13 amino acids, counting both end residues. From germline, CDR1 is LNHDA and CDR2 SQIVND (reference sequence). CDR3 sequence reads: CASSIVPGVARFV.

The CDR3 sequence: CASSIPGTSGRGTGELFF. The CDR3 DNA is TGTGCCAGTAGTATCCCGGGGACTAGCGGGAGAGGAACCGGGGAGCTGTTTTTT. This rearrangement joins TRBV19 to TRBJ2-2; 14 nucleotides match TRBD2. V shed 3 bases, J shed 5 bases, and the junction held 8 bases outside the gene matches. Germline V CDR1 and CDR2: LNHDA, SQIVND (reference sequence). The CDR3 extends over 18 amino acids.

J is TRBJ1-1 and V is TRBV28, with D possibly TRBD1 on 6 matching bases. The length of the CDR3 is 13 residues. Trimming left V 10 bases short and J 4 bases short, with 16 bases between. Per germline, CDR1 MDHEN and CDR2 SYDVKM. The CDR3 DNA is TGTGCCACTCTACAGGGAGGGAGCACTGAAGCTTTCTTT. It encodes CATLQGGSTEAFF. Using reference TRBV28 and TRBJ1-1 for the parts outside the CDR3, the full variable domain is DVKVTQSSRYLVKRTGEKVFLECVQDMDHENMFWYRQDPGLGLRLIYFSYDVKMKEKGDIPEGYSVSREKKERFSLILESASTNQTSMYLCATLQGGSTEAFFGQGTRLTVV.

The chain is built from TRBV5-6 and TRBJ2-1; maybe TRBD2 (6 bases). Germline CDR1 and CDR2: SGHDT and YYEEEE. The length of the CDR3 is 16 residues. V lost 6 bases, J lost 3 bases, and 19 bases lay in between. CDR3 protein: CASTLVRLVRYNEQFF. CDR3 nucleotide sequence: TGTGCCAGCACCCTGGTCCGACTAGTCCGCTACAATGAGCAGTTCTTC.

About this clone: The same CDR3 arises from other DNA sequences in this sample as well. The chain recombines TRBV18 with TRBJ2-7; TRBD1 aligns across 10 bases. The CDR3 totals 14 residues. Germline V gene lookup returns CDR1 KGHSH and CDR2 LQKENI. Unmatched junction bases numbered 0, after V lost 2 bases and J lost 2 bases. CDR3: CASSPGTGAYEQYF. Written as DNA, the CDR3 is TGTGCCAGCTCACCAGGGACAGGGGCCTACGAGCAGTACTTC. Drawing the rest from reference TRBV18 and TRBJ2-7, the complete variable domain is NAGVMQNPRHLVRRRGQEARLRCSPMKGHSHVYWYRQLPEEGLKFMVYLQKENIIDESGMPKERFSAEFPKEGPSILRIQQVVRGDSAAYFCASSPGTGAYEQYFGPGTRLTVT.

The gene calls are TRBV28 and TRBJ2-3, with 7 bases that match TRBD2. V lost 5 bases and J lost 1; bases outside the gene matches: 9. This CDR3 comprises 16 residues. The germline V gene encodes CDR1 MDHEN and CDR2 SYDVKM. The CDR3 DNA reads TGTGCCAGCAGTCCCATCCGGGAGGTGGGCACAGATACGCAGTATTTT. Translating gives CASSPIREVGTDTQYF.

This rearrangement joins TRBV5-6 to TRBJ2-7; 8 bases map to TRBD1. The CDR3 has 15 residues. Germline trimming cut 4 bases from V and 2 bases from J; bases unmatched to any gene: 8. In germline, CDR1 is SGHDT, CDR2 YYEEEE. The CDR3 DNA sequence: TGTGCCAGCAGCATTTGGGACAGGAATACCTACGAGCAGTACTTC. Translated, it gives CASSIWDRNTYEQYF.

J is TRBJ2-7 and V is TRBV6-4, with 9 nucleotides matching TRBD2. The germline V gene encodes CDR1 MRHNA and CDR2 SNTAGT. The length of the CDR3 is 15 residues. The trim removed 3 bases at V and 6 bases at J, leaving 9 bases unmatched. CDR3 DNA sequence: TGTGCCAGCAGTGAAAGTTTAGCGGGAGTTTCCGAGCAGTACTTC. Its translation is CASSESLAGVSEQYF.

The J gene is TRBJ1-4, the V gene TRBV12-3 or TRBV12-4; no definite D call. The CDR3 extends over 11 amino acids. The V and J ends lost 4 bases and 11 bases respectively, with 8 bases between them. The CDR3 sequence is CASSYREKLFF. CDR3 DNA sequence: TGTGCCAGCAGTTATCGAGAGAAACTGTTTTTT.

The chain employs TRBV4-2 and TRBJ2-3; the D is unclear. The V end was cut by 0 bases, the J end by 11 bases, with 12 bases between. CDR3 length: 13 residues. The V gene's germline CDR1 is LGHNA and CDR2 YNFKEQ. CDR3 protein: CASSQDSRMGQYF. CDR3 in DNA: TGTGCCAGCAGCCAAGATTCTAGGATGGGGCAGTATTTT.

The V and J genes are TRBV6-5 and TRBJ2-7, with TRBD2 as a possible D gene (6 bases). There are 13 residues in the CDR3. Germline CDR1 reads MNHEY; CDR2 reads SVGAGI. V lost 6 bases, J lost 3 bases, and 12 bases lay in between. In DNA, the CDR3 is TGTGCCAGCAGGGGACTTACATTCTACGAGCAGTACTTC. Translation: CASRGLTFYEQYF.

In this sample, this clone turned up a few times. The chain has TRBV4-3 and TRBJ1-2; D gene uncertain. CDR1 is LGHNA and CDR2 is YSLEER in the germline V gene. V was pared by 0 bases and J by 3 bases, with 14 bases between. This CDR3 spans 16 amino acids. The CDR3 region is CASSQDGEVAYYGYTF. The DNA for the CDR3 is TGCGCCAGCAGCCAAGATGGCGAGGTTGCGTACTATGGCTACACCTTC.

The chain couples TRBV19 to TRBJ2-2; the match to TRBD1 covers 7 bases. CDR3 length: 13 residues. CDR1 is LNHDA and CDR2 is SQIVND in the germline V gene (reference sequence). V dropped 4 bases and J dropped 7; count of bases not matched to a gene: 3. Here the CDR3 reads CASSSTGVGELFF. CDR3 nucleotides: TGTGCCAGTAGTAGTACAGGGGTCGGGGAGCTGTTTTTT.

J is TRBJ2-7 and V is TRBV27, with 10 bases matching TRBD1. The CDR3 is 13 amino acids. Germline assignment: CDR1 MNHEY and CDR2 SMNVEV (reference sequence). The V gene end was trimmed by 6 bases and the J gene end by 7 bases; junction bases not matched to a gene: 6. In DNA, the CDR3 is TGTGCCAGCAGCGACAGGGGGCGTGAAGAGCAGTACTTC. Translated, it gives CASSDRGREEQYF.

V and J are TRBV10-3 and TRBJ2-1, with 8 bases identical to TRBD2. The CDR3 runs 13 residues. The J segment lost 9 bases and the V segment lost 6 bases, leaving 7 bases of the junction unmatched. Germline CDR1 reads ENHRY; CDR2 reads SYGVKD. The CDR3 nucleotides read TGTGCCATCAGCCCGGGACTAGAGGGTGAGCAGTTCTTC. It specifies CAISPGLEGEQFF.

V usage is TRBV28 and J usage is TRBJ1-4; a possible D gene is TRBD1 (5 bases). Germline CDR1 is MDHEN and CDR2 is SYDVKM. Trimming removed 6 bases at V and 3 bases at J, with 20 bases between. The CDR3 spans 17 residues. This CDR3 reads CASSLRGTGESNEKLFF. CDR3 nucleotides: TGTGCCAGCAGCCTACGAGGGACGGGGGAATCTAATGAAAAACTGTTTTTT.

About this clone: Compared with germline, one end of the junction differs, possibly owing to a read error. The V and J genes are TRBV28 and TRBJ2-7; tentative D call: TRBD1 (5 bases). The CDR3 contains 12 residues. Looked up from germline, CDR1 is MDHEN and CDR2 is SYDVKM. The CDR3 DNA reads TGTGCCAGCAATATCCCCGACGGACCTAGGGGATTC. Amino acids: CASNIPDGPRGF.

The J gene is TRBJ1-2, the V gene TRBV29-1; 8 positions match TRBD1. This CDR3 is 13 amino acids long. With 5 bases clipped from V and 3 bases from J, the junction kept 5 bases outside the gene matches. In germline, CDR1 is SQVTM, CDR2 ANQGSEA. DNA for the CDR3: TGCAGCGTTCATACAGGGGGAGACTATGGCTACACCTTC. It specifies CSVHTGGDYGYTF.

J is TRBJ2-7 and V is TRBV5-4; 7 bases match TRBD1. Germline lookup yields CDR1 SGHNT and CDR2 YYREEE (reference sequence). V lost 2 bases, J lost 0 bases, and 8 bases stayed unmatched. CDR3 size: 16 residues. This CDR3 is CASSLLTGAISYEQYF. CDR3 DNA sequence: TGTGCCAGCAGCTTACTAACAGGGGCCATCTCCTACGAGCAGTACTTC.

This chain joins TRBV24-1 and TRBJ1-2, with 8 bases aligning to TRBD1. V gave up 4 bases and J gave up 6 bases; unmatched junction bases: 3. Germline lookup yields CDR1 KGHDR and CDR2 SFDVKD. This CDR3 region has 13 residues. The CDR3 coding sequence is TGTGCCACCAGTGACCAACAGGGGGATGGCTACACCTTC. It translates to CATSDQQGDGYTF.